This T cell receptor beta chain appears in the sequencing data of a study of T-cell reconstitution after alpha-beta-depleted transplantation in children. There are many counts of this clonotype. This sample's TCRbeta library carried unique molecular identifier barcodes. TCRdb reprocessed the PCR reads with MiXCR, giving one entry per CDR3 protein. This sample has 150,000 to 200,000 distinct CDR3 sequences, with more than 14% found just once. The V gene's germline CDR1 is MNHEY and CDR2 SMNVEV (reference sequence). The junction had 7 bases not matched to a gene; V was cut back by 2 bases and J by 4 bases. This CDR3 has 15 amino acids.

This chain joins TRBV27 and TRBJ1-1, with TRBD1 matching over 7 bases. The source is a human donor who donated a stem cell graft to a child with acute lymphoblastic leukemia. Sequencing was performed on PBMCs from the stem cell graft donor, taken from the stem cell graft. The CDR3 is CASSLRSTGLTEAFF. The CDR3 nucleotides are TGTGCCAGCAGTTTAAGGTCGACAGGGCTCACTGAAGCTTTCTTT.